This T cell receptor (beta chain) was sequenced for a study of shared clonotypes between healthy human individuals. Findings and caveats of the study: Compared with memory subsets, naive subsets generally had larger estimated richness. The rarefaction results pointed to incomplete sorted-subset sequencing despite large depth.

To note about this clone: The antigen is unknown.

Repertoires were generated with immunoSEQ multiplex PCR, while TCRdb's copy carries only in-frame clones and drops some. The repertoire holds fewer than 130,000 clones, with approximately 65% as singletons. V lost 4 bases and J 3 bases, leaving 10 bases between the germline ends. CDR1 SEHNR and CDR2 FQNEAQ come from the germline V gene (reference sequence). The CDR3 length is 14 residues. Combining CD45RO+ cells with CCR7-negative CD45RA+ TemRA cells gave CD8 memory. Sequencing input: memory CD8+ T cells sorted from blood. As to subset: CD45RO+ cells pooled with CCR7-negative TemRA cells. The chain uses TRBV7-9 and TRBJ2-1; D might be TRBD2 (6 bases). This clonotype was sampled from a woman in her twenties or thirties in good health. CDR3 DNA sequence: TGTGCCAGCAGCTCAGGGACTGGCTACAATGAGCAGTTCTTC. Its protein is CASSSGTGYNEQFF.